The 19 T cell receptor beta chains below were found in one sample sequenced in a study of cytomegalovirus exposure and HLA in healthy donors. Using immunoSEQ multiplex PCR, the repertoire was profiled, and TCRdb retains in-frame clones only, with some absent. The sample has 250,000 to 400,000 clones, approximately 90% seen once; the top ten hold over 1%. Sequenced: PBMCs. The receptors come from a woman aged 30 to 39 in good health and CMV-seropositive.

The chain couples TRBV15 to TRBJ1-4; D is possibly TRBD1 (6 bases). V lost 1 base and J 4 bases, leaving 10 bases between the germline ends. This CDR3 has 15 residues. Germline values: CDR1 LNHNV, CDR2 YYDKDF (reference sequence). CDR3: CATSRAGTLNEKLFF. The CDR3 bases are TGTGCCACCAGCAGAGCCGGGACACTTAATGAAAAACTGTTTTTT.

The CDR3 DNA follows: TGCGCCAGCAGCCAAGTAGTGGGTACTAATGAAAAACTGTTTTTT. The encoded protein is CASSQVVGTNEKLFF. The chain joins TRBV4-1 to TRBJ1-4; D is uncertain. The CDR3 spans 15 residues. V dropped 1 base and J dropped 2 bases, with 8 bases sitting between them. Germline V gene lookup returns CDR1 MGHRA and CDR2 YSYEKL.

This chain uses TRBV27 with TRBJ1-1; the match to TRBD1 covers 7 bases. This CDR3 has 15 amino acids. Trimming removed 6 bases from V and 9 bases from J; junction bases left unmatched: 16. Germline V gives CDR1 MNHEY, CDR2 SMNVEV (reference sequence). The CDR3 nucleotides read TGTGCCAGCAGCCGTAGACAGGGCCATCGGACACAAGCTTTCTTT. It encodes CASSRRQGHRTQAFF.

To note about this clone: In the same sample, other DNA sequences code for this CDR3. The rearrangement joins TRBV9 to TRBJ2-1; possibly TRBD2 for D (5 bases). This CDR3 comprises 14 residues. In germline, CDR1 is SGDLS, CDR2 YYNGEE. V lost 3 bases, J lost 1 base, and 8 bases lay in between. The CDR3, as DNA: TGTGCCAGCAGCGGGACGGGATCCTACAATGAGCAGTTCTTC. Its translation is CASSGTGSYNEQFF.

This clone was seen only once. This rearrangement joins TRBV5-6 to TRBJ2-3; 13 nucleotides line up with TRBD2. Germline CDR1 reads SGHDT; CDR2 reads YYEEEE. This CDR3 has 17 amino acids. V was pared by 5 bases and J by 3 bases, with 9 bases of the junction left unmatched. The CDR3 loop reads CASRPETSGGPTDTQYF. The CDR3 nucleotides read TGTGCCAGCAGGCCCGAGACTAGCGGGGGGCCGACAGATACGCAGTATTTT. The variable domain in full, with the rest retrieved from reference TRBV5-6 and TRBJ2-3, is DAGVTQSPTHLIKTRGQQVTLRCSPKSGHDTVSWYQQALGQGPQFIFQYYEEEERQRGNFPDRFSGHQFPNYSSELNVNALLLGDSALYLCASRPETSGGPTDTQYFGPGTRLTVL.

The gene calls are TRBV7-6 and TRBJ2-6, with unresolved D. Trimming took off 2 bases at V and 0 bases at J, with 8 bases between the two ends. This CDR3 spans 16 amino acids. Per the germline V gene, CDR1 is SGHVS and CDR2 is FNYEAQ. The CDR3: CASSLSTGSGANVLTF. DNA for the CDR3: TGTGCCAGCAGCTTAAGCACGGGCTCTGGGGCCAACGTCCTGACTTTC.

The V call is TRBV2, the J call TRBJ2-3, with D perhaps matching TRBD2 (7 bases). Germline CDR1 reads SNHLY; CDR2 reads FYNNEI. V lost 7 bases, J lost 1 base, and 12 bases lay in between. This CDR3 has 14 amino acids. CDR3 sequence (DNA): TGTGCCAGCAACGGGGGGCCAGGCACAGATACGCAGTATTTT. Translating it yields CASNGGPGTDTQYF.

The chain uses TRBV7-6 and TRBJ2-1, with TRBD2 as a possible D gene (6 bases). The CDR3 has 13 amino acids. Trimming cost V 0 bases and J 8 bases, with 8 bases left between them. Looked up from germline, CDR1 is SGHVS and CDR2 is FNYEAQ. CDR3 DNA sequence: TGTGCCAGCAGCTTAGCGGAGGGATATGAGCAGTTCTTC. This sequence encodes CASSLAEGYEQFF.

The chain couples TRBV7-2 to TRBJ2-7; possibly TRBD2 for D (6 bases). The CDR3 has 14 amino acids. CDR1 and CDR2 (germline): SGHTA, FQGNSA. V gave up 5 bases and J gave up 5 bases, with 16 bases separating them. CDR3 DNA sequence: TGTGCCAGCAGCCAGGGTTGGGGGGTTGACGAGCAGTACTTC. Translation: CASSQGWGVDEQYF. The whole variable domain, remainder taken from reference TRBV7-2 and TRBJ2-7, is GAGVSQSPSNKVTEKGKDVELRCDPISGHTALYWYRQSLGQGLEFLIYFQGNSAPDKSGLPSDRFSAERTGGSVSTLTIQRTQQEDSAVYLCASSQGWGVDEQYFGPGTRLTVT.

This clone appeared once. V gene TRBV7-2 combines with J gene TRBJ1-2; 10 bases fit TRBD1. With V trimmed by 5 bases and J by 4 bases, 13 bases remained unmatched. The CDR3 contains 17 residues. Germline-derived CDR1 and CDR2 are SGHTA and FQGNSA. CDR3 region: CASSLGTGVLTGYGYTF. The CDR3 nucleotides read TGTGCCAGCAGCCTAGGGACAGGGGTCCTTACGGGCTATGGCTACACCTTC.

This chain joins TRBV7-9 and TRBJ1-6; the match to TRBD1 covers 7 bases. Germline loops: CDR1 SEHNR, CDR2 FQNEAQ (reference sequence). Germline trimming cut 5 bases from V and 7 bases from J; bases unmatched to any gene: 5. The CDR3 extends over 14 amino acids. The chain's CDR3 is CASSRQGSNSPLHF. CDR3 bases: TGTGCCAGCAGCCGACAGGGTTCAAATTCACCCCTCCACTTT.

This chain uses TRBV5-5 with TRBJ2-6, with 12 bases that match TRBD2. The germline gives CDR1 SGHKS, CDR2 YYEKEE (reference sequence). V gave up 6 bases and J gave up 2 bases; unmatched junction bases: 6. This CDR3 spans 17 amino acids. The CDR3 DNA reads TGTGCCAGCACACCTAGCGGGAGGGTCCCTGGGGCCAACGTCCTGACTTTC. As protein: CASTPSGRVPGANVLTF.

The chain links TRBV5-1 to TRBJ2-5; possible D gene TRBD2, 5 bases. This CDR3 comprises 14 residues. V was trimmed by 5 bases and J by 5 bases, leaving 16 bases between them. CDR1 is SGHRS, CDR2 YFSETQ, per germline. The CDR3 DNA reads TGCGCCAGCAGGGAGACGGAGGAGTTTGAGACCCAGTACTTC. It encodes CASRETEEFETQYF.

The chain uses TRBV7-9 and TRBJ1-5; unclear D gene. V was clipped by 1 base and J by 9 bases, with 13 bases between them. Per the germline V gene, CDR1 is SEHNR and CDR2 is FQNEAQ (reference sequence). The CDR3 length is 14 residues. CDR3 protein: CASSLGVEAGPQHF. CDR3 DNA sequence: TGTGCCAGCAGCTTAGGGGTCGAGGCAGGGCCCCAGCATTTT. The whole variable domain, remainder taken from reference TRBV7-9 and TRBJ1-5, is DTGVSQNPRHKITKRGQNVTFRCDPISEHNRLYWYRQTLGQGPEFLTYFQNEAQLEKSRLLSDRFSAERPKGSFSTLEIQRTEQGDSAMYLCASSLGVEAGPQHFGDGTRLSIL.

The genes are TRBV2 and TRBJ2-1; D is perhaps TRBD1 (6 bases). V lost 0 bases to trimming and J lost 4 bases, with 10 bases between them. Germline lookup yields CDR1 SNHLY and CDR2 FYNNEI. This CDR3 contains 15 residues. The chain's CDR3 is CASSEAGTRYNEQFF. The DNA for the CDR3 is TGTGCCAGCAGTGAAGCCGGGACACGTTACAATGAGCAGTTCTTC.

This chain joins TRBV4-1 and TRBJ2-3; 9 bases line up with TRBD1. Losses at the gene ends were 4 bases for V and 5 bases for J; bases not matched to a gene: 16. CDR3 length: 18 amino acids. The V gene's germline CDR1 is MGHRA and CDR2 YSYEKL. This chain's CDR3 is CASSPLDLGQGWVDTQYF. For the CDR3, the DNA is TGCGCCAGCAGCCCCTTAGATCTCGGACAGGGGTGGGTAGATACGCAGTATTTT.

The gene calls are TRBV2 and TRBJ2-5, with D uncertain. Germline V gene data show CDR1 as SNHLY and CDR2 as FYNNEI. V lost 1 base to trimming and J lost 4 bases, with 7 bases between them. This CDR3 has 13 residues. The CDR3 sequence is CASSEGSVETQYF. The CDR3 DNA is TGTGCCAGCAGTGAAGGGTCAGTAGAGACCCAGTACTTC.

V usage is TRBV7-6 and J usage is TRBJ2-7, with a weak D call TRBD1 (5 bases). Germline CDR1 reads SGHVS; CDR2 reads FNYEAQ. V lost 2 bases to trimming and J lost 4 bases, with 15 bases between them. This CDR3 is built from 15 residues. The CDR3 region has the DNA TGTGCCAGCAGCTTAAGTCATACAGGAACGTACGAGCAGTACTTC. Residues: CASSLSHTGTYEQYF.

The J gene is TRBJ1-1, the V gene TRBV28; D uncertain. The germline V and J ends were trimmed by 7 bases and 3 bases, with 9 bases remaining between them. This CDR3 is 12 amino acids long. The V gene's germline CDR1 is MDHEN and CDR2 SYDVKM. The CDR3 region has the DNA TGTGCCAGCACGTTTGGGGACACTGAAGCTTTCTTT. Translated, it gives CASTFGDTEAFF. The full variable domain, its missing parts supplied by reference TRBV28 and TRBJ1-1, is DVKVTQSSRYLVKRTGEKVFLECVQDMDHENMFWYRQDPGLGLRLIYFSYDVKMKEKGDIPEGYSVSREKKERFSLILESASTNQTSMYLCASTFGDTEAFFGQGTRLTVV.